A few counts support the clone carrying this TCR beta chain. Its antigen is still unknown. Germline values: CDR1 KGHSH, CDR2 LQKENI. There are 14 residues in the CDR3. V lost 10 bases to trimming and J lost 7 bases; unmatched junction nucleotides: 11. Assay used: immunoSEQ multiplex PCR; TCRdb lists only in-frame clones, some missing. The sample shows approximately 80,000 clones, just under 75% of them seen only once. These data come from a study of radiotherapy plus CTLA-4 blockade in lung cancer. About the study: Objective responses occurred in 18% of patients; about 31% had disease control.

Points from the study as a whole: Expansion in blood of tumor-derived TCR clones was seen after radiotherapy plus ipilimumab.

The rearrangement uses TRBV18 and TRBJ2-1; 9 bases line up with TRBD2. Sequencing was performed on peripheral blood, taken from a patient treated with radiotherapy plus ipilimumab. This sequence was found in a human donor with non-small cell lung cancer whose response to radiotherapy plus ipilimumab could not be evaluated. The CDR3 DNA follows: TGTGCCACCTTCACCACTCTAGCGGGAAATGAGCAGTTCTTC. Translating it yields CATFTTLAGNEQFF. Looking up the rest from reference TRBV18 and TRBJ2-1 gives the full variable domain: NAGVMQNPRHLVRRRGQEARLRCSPMKGHSHVYWYRQLPEEGLKFMVYLQKENIIDESGMPKERFSAEFPKEGPSILRIQQVVRGDSAAYFCATFTTLAGNEQFFGPGTRLTVL.